Sequencing of this T cell receptor beta chain was carried out in a study of T cell changes during pregnancy in multiple sclerosis. Assay: immunoSEQ multiplex PCR; the TCRdb copy retains only in-frame clones and omits some. The repertoire holds 40,000 to 50,000 clones, with about 91% as singletons. The CDR3 runs 15 residues. CDR1 SGDLS and CDR2 YYNGEE come from the germline V gene. J gave up 5 bases and V 0 bases, and 7 bases lay outside the gene matches. This TCR derives from a female donor in good health, enrolled as a control in a pregnancy study. Sequencing used CD4+ T cells from peripheral blood mononuclear cells, obtained in the second trimester of pregnancy. The J gene is TRBJ1-1, the V gene TRBV9; 7 bases are a match to TRBD1. The chain's CDR3 is CASSVGGAGGTEAFF. The DNA for the CDR3 is TGTGCCAGCAGCGTAGGCGGGGCAGGGGGGACTGAAGCTTTCTTT.